The 17 T cell receptor beta chains below all came from one sample that was sequenced in a study of CD4 T cells in relation to SARS-CoV-2 and coronaviruses. The repertoire was sequenced with immunoSEQ multiplex PCR; TCRdb's copy has only in-frame clones and lacks some. The sample lists around 20,000 clones, 70% to 80% occurring once. No antigens are known for them. Before the COVID-19 pandemic, during about 2010-2018, CD4+ T cells were taken from unexposed donors. CD4+ T cells were isolated from the cells after around eleven days of culture. Sample: CD4+ T cells from PBMCs, cultured in vitro. Receptor source: a human donor in good health.

This clone has just one count. The chain links TRBV5-4 to TRBJ2-1; D is ambiguous. Germline V gives CDR1 SGHNT, CDR2 YYREEE (reference sequence). Trimming shortened V by 0 bases and J by 8 bases, and 9 bases separated the two germline ends. The CDR3 contains 13 residues. The CDR3 reads CASSLAPEYEQFF. The DNA of the CDR3 is TGTGCCAGCAGCTTGGCCCCAGAGTATGAGCAGTTCTTC. Complete variable domain (other parts from reference TRBV5-4 and TRBJ2-1): ETGVTQSPTHLIKTRGQQVTLRCSSQSGHNTVSWYQQALGQGPQFIFQYYREEENGRGNFPPRFSGLQFPNYSSELNVNALELDDSALYLCASSLAPEYEQFFGPGTRLTVL.

The chain uses TRBV12-1 and TRBJ1-5; the table's D call of TRBD1 was not tested on the DNA. TRBV12-1 is labeled a pseudogene. This CDR3 has 17 residues. This chain's CDR3 is CASPGSQGFIGNQPQHF. DNA for the CDR3: TGTGCCAGCCCCGGGTCTCAGGGGTTTATAGGCAATCAGCCCCAGCATTTT.

This chain uses TRBV2 with TRBJ1-1, with D uncertain. Looked up from germline, CDR1 is SNHLY and CDR2 is FYNNEI. V was shortened by 0 bases and J by 8 bases, with 10 bases between the two germline ends. The CDR3 spans 13 residues. The CDR3 nucleotides read TGTGCCAGCAGTGAAGCGGGGATAAGCGAAGCTTTCTTT. Its translation: CASSEAGISEAFF.

The V call is TRBV24-1, the J call TRBJ2-5, with TRBD1 matching 8 bases. CDR3 length equals 14 residues. Germline CDR1 KGHDR, CDR2 SFDVKD. The V segment lost 7 bases and the J segment 5 bases; nucleotides outside the gene matches: 8. CDR3 nucleotides: TGTGCCACCAGAGCCGACAGGGGAGTGGAGACCCAGTACTTC. Residues: CATRADRGVETQYF.

This clone was found once. CDR3 amino acids: CASSIYSNSLNTDTQYF. The DNA of the CDR3 is TGTGCCAGTAGTATCTATTCCAACAGCTTAAACACAGATACGCAGTATTTT. V gene TRBV19 combines with J gene TRBJ2-3; D gene ambiguous. Germline lookup yields CDR1 LNHDA and CDR2 SQIVND (reference sequence). The CDR3 has 17 residues. The germline V and J ends were trimmed by 3 bases and 2 bases, with 18 bases remaining between them.

The chain has TRBV3-1 (or the pseudogene TRBV3-2) and TRBJ1-1, with a tentative D call TRBD1 (6 bases). V lost 3 bases and J 8 bases, leaving 16 bases between the germline ends. CDR1 is LGHDT and CDR2 is YNNKEL in the germline V gene (reference sequence). CDR3 size: 14 residues. The CDR3 spells CASSQGGANIEAFF. The CDR3 coding sequence is TGTGCCAGCAGCCAGGGGGGCGCTAATATAGAAGCTTTCTTT.

This clone turned up a few times. The V and J genes are TRBV19 and TRBJ2-3, with TRBD2 matching 9 bases. The germline gives CDR1 LNHDA, CDR2 SQIVND (reference sequence). The CDR3 has 15 amino acids. V shed 4 bases, J shed 0 bases, and the junction held 2 bases outside the gene matches. CDR3 sequence reads: CASSSLAGSTDTQYF. Here the CDR3 DNA reads TGTGCCAGTAGTAGCCTAGCGGGAAGCACAGATACGCAGTATTTT.

The V and J genes are TRBV7-3 and TRBJ2-3; D is uncertain. The CDR3 runs to 14 residues. Germline V lookup: CDR1 SGHTA, CDR2 FQGTGA. The V gene lost 0 bases and the J gene lost 4 bases, with 8 bases spanning the gap. The CDR3 spells CASSLTGGADTQYF. For the CDR3, the DNA is TGTGCCAGCAGCTTAACAGGCGGCGCAGATACGCAGTATTTT.

The chain has TRBV9 and TRBJ2-1, with D possibly called TRBD1 or TRBD2 (5 bases each). Germline V CDR1 and CDR2: SGDLS, YYNGEE. The CDR3 loop spans 15 amino acids. Deletions cut 2 bases from V and 1 base from J, with 10 bases between. The CDR3 is CASSVGTDSYNEQFF. In DNA form, the CDR3 reads TGTGCCAGCAGCGTCGGGACGGATTCCTACAATGAGCAGTTCTTC.

V is TRBV18 and J is TRBJ1-1; 7 bases line up with TRBD1. V lost 4 bases, J lost 4 bases, and 6 bases stayed unmatched. Germline V gene data show CDR1 as KGHSH and CDR2 as LQKENI. There are 14 residues in the CDR3. This CDR3 reads CASSLDRVATEAFF. The CDR3 bases are TGTGCCAGCTCACTAGACAGGGTTGCCACTGAAGCTTTCTTT.

The rearrangement joins TRBV4-1 to TRBJ2-1, with D uncertain. V lost 0 bases and J 6 bases, leaving 18 bases between the germline ends. This CDR3 is built from 17 residues. Germline V gene sequence: CDR1 MGHRA, CDR2 YSYEKL. CDR3 sequence: CASSQDGSRTIANEQFF. CDR3 sequence (DNA): TGCGCCAGCAGCCAAGATGGGTCCAGGACGATCGCCAATGAGCAGTTCTTC.

Only a few counts were recorded for this clone. The chain employs TRBV6-1 and TRBJ1-2; D uncertain. The CDR3 length is 12 residues. V dropped 1 base and J dropped 7 bases, with 7 bases sitting between them. In germline, CDR1 is MNHNS, CDR2 SASEGT. The CDR3 sequence: CASSEGAFGYTF. The CDR3, as DNA: TGTGCCAGCAGTGAAGGGGCTTTTGGCTACACCTTC.

This clone was counted a few times. The rearrangement links TRBV3-1 (or the pseudogene TRBV3-2) to TRBJ1-2; D is uncertain. The germline gives CDR1 LGHDT, CDR2 YNNKEL (reference sequence). The CDR3 spans 13 residues. V was pared by 0 bases and J by 3 bases, with 5 bases between. CDR3 sequence reads: CASSQDPYYGYTF. CDR3 nucleotide sequence: TGTGCCAGCAGCCAAGATCCTTACTATGGCTACACCTTC.

This rearrangement joins TRBV5-4 to TRBJ2-1; 8 bases agree with TRBD1. The germline V gene has CDR1 SGHNT and CDR2 YYREEE (reference sequence). V lost 3 bases to trimming and J lost 6 bases; unmatched junction nucleotides: 2. The CDR3 runs to 13 residues. The CDR3 spells CASSSGQGNEQFF. CDR3 coding DNA: TGTGCCAGCAGCTCAGGACAGGGCAATGAGCAGTTCTTC.

The chain has TRBV5-1 and TRBJ1-1; a possible D gene is TRBD1 (5 bases). The germline V gene has CDR1 SGHRS and CDR2 YFSETQ. This CDR3 comprises 15 residues. V lost 4 bases to trimming and J lost 6 bases, with 19 bases between them. CDR3 DNA sequence: TGCGCCAGCAGCCCCCTGGGTAGAGGGGTTCCTGAAGCTTTCTTT. Its protein product is CASSPLGRGVPEAFF.

V gene TRBV7-9 combines with J gene TRBJ1-5; D may be TRBD1 (5 bases). Germline V gives CDR1 SEHNR, CDR2 FQNEAQ (reference sequence). Trimming cost V 1 base and J 2 bases, with 15 bases left between them. This CDR3 comprises 17 residues. The CDR3 bases are TGTGCCAGCAGCTTAGTCAGGCCTGGGACCCGCAATCAGCCCCAGCATTTT. Translating it yields CASSLVRPGTRNQPQHF.

This clone was seen just once. The chain is built from TRBV6-6 and TRBJ2-4; no definite D call. The CDR3 extends over 13 amino acids. In germline, CDR1 is MNHNY, CDR2 SVGAGI (reference sequence). Trimming took 6 bases from V and 13 from J, leaving 19 bases between them. Here the CDR3 reads CASSQRVSGGQYF. The DNA for the CDR3 is TGTGCCAGCAGCCAACGGGTGTCGGGTGGGCAGTACTTC.